The clone carrying this T cell receptor (beta chain) was detected only a few times. Germline V lookup: CDR1 DFQATT, CDR2 SNEGSKA (reference sequence). With 0 bases removed from V and 2 bases from J, the gap between germline ends came to 14 bases. CDR3 length equals 15 residues. TCRdb passed the RT-PCR reads through MiXCR, listing each CDR3 protein once. The repertoire holds about 680,000 distinct CDR3 sequences, with 12% to 15% as singletons. Sequenced: memory CD4+ T cells from blood. This receptor was identified in a female donor in good health, serving as a healthy control. V is TRBV20-1 and J is TRBJ2-7; D perhaps matches TRBD2 (5 bases). CDR3 in amino acids: CSARDSAEITYEQYF. CDR3 DNA sequence: TGCAGTGCTAGAGATAGCGCGGAAATCACCTACGAGCAGTACTTC.